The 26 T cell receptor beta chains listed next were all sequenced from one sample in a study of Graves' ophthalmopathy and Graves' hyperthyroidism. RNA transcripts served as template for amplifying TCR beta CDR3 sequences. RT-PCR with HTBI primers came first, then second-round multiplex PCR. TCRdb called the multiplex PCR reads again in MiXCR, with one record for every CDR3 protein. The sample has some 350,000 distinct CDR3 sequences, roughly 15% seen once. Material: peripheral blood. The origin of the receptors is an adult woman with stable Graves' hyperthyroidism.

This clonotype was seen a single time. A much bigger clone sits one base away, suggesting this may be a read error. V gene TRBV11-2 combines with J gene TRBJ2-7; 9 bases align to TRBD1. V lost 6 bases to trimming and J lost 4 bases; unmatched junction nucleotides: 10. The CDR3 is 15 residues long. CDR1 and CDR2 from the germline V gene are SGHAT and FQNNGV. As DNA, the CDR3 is TGTGCCAGCAGGTTCTGGACAGGGGAATGGTACGAGCAGTACTTC. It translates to CASRFWTGEWYEQYF.

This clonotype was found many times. The CDR3 DNA is TGTGCCAGCAGTGGTAGGGGGCGTAGTGAAGCTTTCTTT. Translated: CASSGRGRSEAFF. The V gene is TRBV28, the J gene TRBJ1-1; 7 bases map to TRBD1. The V and J ends lost 5 bases and 7 bases, in that order; junction bases with no gene match: 7. This CDR3 is built from 13 residues. CDR1 is MDHEN and CDR2 is SYDVKM in the germline V gene.

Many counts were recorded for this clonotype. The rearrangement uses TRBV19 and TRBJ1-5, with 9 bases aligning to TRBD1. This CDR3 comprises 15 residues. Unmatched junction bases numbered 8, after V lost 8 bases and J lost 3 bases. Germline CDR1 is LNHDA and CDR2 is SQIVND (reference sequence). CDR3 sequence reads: CASSDRGVYNQPQHF. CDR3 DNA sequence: TGTGCCAGTTCGGACAGGGGTGTTTACAATCAGCCCCAGCATTTT.

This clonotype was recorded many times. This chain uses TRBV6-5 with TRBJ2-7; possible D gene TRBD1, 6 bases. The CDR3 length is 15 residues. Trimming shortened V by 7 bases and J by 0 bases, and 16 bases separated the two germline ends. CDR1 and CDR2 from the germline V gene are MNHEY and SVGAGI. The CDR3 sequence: CASKPGQSSSYEQYF. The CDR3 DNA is TGTGCCAGCAAACCAGGACAGTCGAGCTCCTACGAGCAGTACTTC.

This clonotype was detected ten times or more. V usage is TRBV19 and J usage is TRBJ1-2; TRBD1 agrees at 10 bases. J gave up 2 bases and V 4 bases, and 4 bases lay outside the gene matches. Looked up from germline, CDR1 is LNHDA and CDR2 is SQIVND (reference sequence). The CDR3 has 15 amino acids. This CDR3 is CASSTRQGANYGYTF. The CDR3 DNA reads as TGTGCCAGTAGTACCCGACAGGGGGCGAACTATGGCTACACCTTC.

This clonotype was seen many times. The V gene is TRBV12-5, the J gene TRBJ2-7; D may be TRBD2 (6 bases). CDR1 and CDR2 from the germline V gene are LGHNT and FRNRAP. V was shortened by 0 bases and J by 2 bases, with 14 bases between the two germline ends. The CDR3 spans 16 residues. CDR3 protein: CASGLVYTGETYEQYF. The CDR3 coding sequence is TGTGCTAGTGGTTTGGTTTATACGGGAGAAACCTACGAGCAGTACTTC.

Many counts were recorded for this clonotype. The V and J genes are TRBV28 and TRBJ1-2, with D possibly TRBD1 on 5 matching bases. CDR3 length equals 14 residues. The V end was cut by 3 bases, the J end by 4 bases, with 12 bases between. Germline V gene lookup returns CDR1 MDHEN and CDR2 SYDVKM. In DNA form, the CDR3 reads TGTGCCAGCAGTTTGGGGGGACCCGGCTATGGCTACACCTTC. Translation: CASSLGGPGYGYTF.

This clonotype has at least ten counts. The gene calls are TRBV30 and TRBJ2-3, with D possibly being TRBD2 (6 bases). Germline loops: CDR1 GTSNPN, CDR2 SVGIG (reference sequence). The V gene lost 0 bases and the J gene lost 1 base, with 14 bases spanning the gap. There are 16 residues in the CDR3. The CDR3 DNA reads TGTGCCTGGAGTGTACACGGGGGATTTGGCACAGATACGCAGTATTTT. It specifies CAWSVHGGFGTDTQYF.

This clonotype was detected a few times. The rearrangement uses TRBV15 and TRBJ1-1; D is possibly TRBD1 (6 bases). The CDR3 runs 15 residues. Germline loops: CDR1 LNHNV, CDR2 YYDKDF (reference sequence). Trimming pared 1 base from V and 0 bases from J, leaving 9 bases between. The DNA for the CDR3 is TGTGCCACCAGCAGAGGGACAGCAGTGAACACTGAAGCTTTCTTT. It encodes CATSRGTAVNTEAFF.

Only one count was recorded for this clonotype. CDR3 coding DNA: TGTGCCAGCAGCCCCCGTGCAGGAGGGGGGACCCAGTACTTC. Protein product: CASSPRAGGGTQYF. V is TRBV12-3 or TRBV12-4 and J is TRBJ2-5; D assignment may be TRBD1 or TRBD2 (6 bases each). CDR3 length: 14 amino acids. V was clipped by 6 bases and J by 7 bases, with 18 bases between them.

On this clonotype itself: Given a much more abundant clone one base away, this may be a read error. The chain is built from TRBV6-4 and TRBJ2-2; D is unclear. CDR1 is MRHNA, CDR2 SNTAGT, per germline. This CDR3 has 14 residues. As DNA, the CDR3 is TGTGCCAGCAATGACGTTTTGAACACCGGGGAGCTGTTTTTT. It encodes CASNDVLNTGELFF.

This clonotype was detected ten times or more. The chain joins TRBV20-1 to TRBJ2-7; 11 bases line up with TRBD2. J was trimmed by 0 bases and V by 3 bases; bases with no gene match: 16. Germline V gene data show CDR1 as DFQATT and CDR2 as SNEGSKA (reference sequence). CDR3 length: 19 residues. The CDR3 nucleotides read TGCAGTGCTAGCCCCCCGAGAGGGACTAGCGGTTATAGCTCCTACGAGCAGTACTTC. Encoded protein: CSASPPRGTSGYSSYEQYF.

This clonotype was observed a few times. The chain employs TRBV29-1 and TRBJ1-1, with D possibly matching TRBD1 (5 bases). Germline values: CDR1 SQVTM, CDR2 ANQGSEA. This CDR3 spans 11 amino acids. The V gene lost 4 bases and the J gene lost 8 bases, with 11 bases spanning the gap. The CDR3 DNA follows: TGCAGCGTTGGGGGCCAGATGGAAGCTTTCTTT. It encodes CSVGGQMEAFF.

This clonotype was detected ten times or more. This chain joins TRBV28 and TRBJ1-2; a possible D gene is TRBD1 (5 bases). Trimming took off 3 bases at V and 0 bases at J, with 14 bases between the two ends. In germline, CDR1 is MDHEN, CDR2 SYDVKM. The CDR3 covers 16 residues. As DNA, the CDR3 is TGTGCCAGCAGTTTCGGGGGGGAAATATCTAACTATGGCTACACCTTC. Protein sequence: CASSFGGEISNYGYTF.

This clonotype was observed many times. The CDR3 loop is CATSRDRGHPGTQYF. CDR3 coding DNA: TGTGCCACCAGCAGAGATAGGGGCCACCCTGGGACCCAGTACTTC. The chain recombines TRBV15 with TRBJ2-5; possibly TRBD1 for D (5 bases). CDR3 length equals 15 residues. CDR1 is LNHNV and CDR2 is YYDKDF in the germline V gene (reference sequence). The V end was cut by 0 bases, the J end by 7 bases, with 15 bases between.

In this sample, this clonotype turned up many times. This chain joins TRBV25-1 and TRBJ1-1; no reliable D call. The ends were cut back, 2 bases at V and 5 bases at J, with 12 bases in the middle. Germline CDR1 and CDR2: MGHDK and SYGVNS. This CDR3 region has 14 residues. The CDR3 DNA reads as TGTGCCAGCAGTGAAGGCGGCAGTAAAACTGAAGCTTTCTTT. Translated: CASSEGGSKTEAFF.

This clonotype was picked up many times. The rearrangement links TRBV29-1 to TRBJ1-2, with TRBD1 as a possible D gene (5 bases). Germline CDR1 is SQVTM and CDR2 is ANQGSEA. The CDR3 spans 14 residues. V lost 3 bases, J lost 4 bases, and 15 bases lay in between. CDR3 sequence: CSVDFGQGSYGYTF. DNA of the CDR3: TGCAGCGTTGATTTTGGCCAGGGCTCCTATGGCTACACCTTC.

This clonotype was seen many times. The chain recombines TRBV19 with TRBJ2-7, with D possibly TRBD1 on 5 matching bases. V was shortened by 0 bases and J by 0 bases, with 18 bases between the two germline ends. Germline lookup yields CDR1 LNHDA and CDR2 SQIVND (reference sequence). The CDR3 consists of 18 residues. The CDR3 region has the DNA TGTGCCAGTAGTATAGATCACACAGGCAGGAAGATCTCCTACGAGCAGTACTTC. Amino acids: CASSIDHTGRKISYEQYF.

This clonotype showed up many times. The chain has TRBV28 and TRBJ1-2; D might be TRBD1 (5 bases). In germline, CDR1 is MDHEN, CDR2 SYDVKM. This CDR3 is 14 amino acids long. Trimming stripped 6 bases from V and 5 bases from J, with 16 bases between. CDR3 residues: CASREQGTAYGYTF. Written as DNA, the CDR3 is TGTGCCAGCAGGGAGCAGGGAACCGCTTATGGCTACACCTTC.

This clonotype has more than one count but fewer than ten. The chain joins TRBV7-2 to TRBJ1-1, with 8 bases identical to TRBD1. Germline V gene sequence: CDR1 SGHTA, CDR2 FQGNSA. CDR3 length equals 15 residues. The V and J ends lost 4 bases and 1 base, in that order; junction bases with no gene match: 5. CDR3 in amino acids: CASSSAGGGNTEAFF. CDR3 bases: TGTGCCAGCAGCTCCGCAGGGGGCGGGAACACTGAAGCTTTCTTT.

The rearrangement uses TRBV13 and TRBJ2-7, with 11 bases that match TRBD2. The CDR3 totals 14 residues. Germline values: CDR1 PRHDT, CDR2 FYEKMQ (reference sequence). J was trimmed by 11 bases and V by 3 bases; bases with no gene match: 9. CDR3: CASSLDQTSGSKYF. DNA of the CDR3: TGTGCCAGCAGCTTGGACCAAACTAGCGGGAGCAAGTACTTC.

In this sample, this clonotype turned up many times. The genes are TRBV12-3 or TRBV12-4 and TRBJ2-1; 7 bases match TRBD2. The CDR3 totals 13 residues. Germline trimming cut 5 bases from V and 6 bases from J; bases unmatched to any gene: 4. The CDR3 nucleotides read TGTGCCAGCAGTCCCTCGGGGGGCAATGAGCAGTTCTTC. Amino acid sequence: CASSPSGGNEQFF.

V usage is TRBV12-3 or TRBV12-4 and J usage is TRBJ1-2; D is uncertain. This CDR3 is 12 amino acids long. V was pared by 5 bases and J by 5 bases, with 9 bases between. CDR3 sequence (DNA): TGTGCCAGCAGTGAGACCGGTTATGGCTACACCTTC. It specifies CASSETGYGYTF.

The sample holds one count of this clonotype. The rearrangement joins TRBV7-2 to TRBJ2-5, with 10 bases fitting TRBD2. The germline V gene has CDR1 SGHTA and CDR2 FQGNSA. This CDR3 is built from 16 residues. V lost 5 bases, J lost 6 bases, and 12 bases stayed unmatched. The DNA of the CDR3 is TGTGCCAGCAGCCCAGAGGTACTAGCGGGAAGGAAGACCCAGTACTTC. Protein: CASSPEVLAGRKTQYF.

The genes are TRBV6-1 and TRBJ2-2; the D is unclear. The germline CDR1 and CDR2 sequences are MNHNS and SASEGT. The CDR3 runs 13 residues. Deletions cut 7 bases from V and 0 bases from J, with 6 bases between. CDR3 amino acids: CASTDPNTGELFF. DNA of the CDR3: TGTGCCAGCACCGACCCGAACACCGGGGAGCTGTTTTTT.

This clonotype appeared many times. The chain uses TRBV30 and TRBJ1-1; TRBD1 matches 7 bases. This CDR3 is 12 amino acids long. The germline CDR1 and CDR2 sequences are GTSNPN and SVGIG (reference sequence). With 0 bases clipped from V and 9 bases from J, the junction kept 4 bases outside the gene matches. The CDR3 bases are TGTGCCTGGAGTGTCTTAGGGGGCAAAGCTTTCTTT. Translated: CAWSVLGGKAFF.